Detailed here is one TCR beta chain. Per germline, CDR1 GTSNPN and CDR2 SVGIG (reference sequence). Between the trimmed V and J ends, which lost 6 bases and 4 bases, there was a span of 12 bases. CDR3 size: 12 residues. This specimen belongs to a study of blood T cell repertoires in COVID-19. Study summary: The samples span acute and convalescent COVID-19 from the United States, Italy and Spain. The analysed material was cDNA or gDNA that came from T cells, B-cell-depleted T cells, or PBMCs.

Enrolled during active infection, Seattle patients were then followed longitudinally. As handled by the study authors: Nucleated cell counts were estimated from reference gene primer amplification. Clones were sequenced by immunoSEQ multiplex PCR, and TCRdb holds only the in-frame ones, with some missing. V, J and clone size are those of that table, while D and trimming were read from the DNA. The data hold about 260,000 clones, with almost 90% observed a single time. V gene TRBV30 combines with J gene TRBJ2-5, with D perhaps TRBD2 (5 bases). This receptor was obtained from a woman in her 30s with COVID-19, enrolled during active disease. Sequencing used peripheral blood. CDR3 bases: TGTGCCTGCTCGGCCCGGGGAGAGACCCAGTACTTC. Translating it yields CACSARGETQYF.